Below are 10 T cell receptor beta chains sequenced from a single sample in a study of metastatic and nonmetastatic thyroid tumors. Via MiXCR, TCRdb re-called the PCR reads. The repertoire consists of 26,000 or so clones, with 16% occurring once and the leading ten covering around 6.3%. Thyroid surgery took place with no prior treatment in any patient. Source material: blood. These receptors all stem from a male donor with papillary thyroid cancer or a benign thyroid nodule (not recorded which). Some clones in this sample may be carry-over from other donors' samples.

This clone occurred many times. This chain links TRBV18 with TRBJ1-3; no clear D gene. This CDR3 is built from 15 residues. Trimming shortened V by 3 bases and J by 0 bases, and 9 bases separated the two germline ends. The V gene's germline CDR1 is KGHSH and CDR2 LQKENI. For the CDR3, the DNA is TGTGCCAGCTCACCCGGACTCTCCTCTGGAAACACCATATATTTT. It is translated as CASSPGLSSGNTIYF.

The chain has TRBV3-1 and TRBJ2-7; D is possibly TRBD2 (5 bases). Deletions cut 0 bases from V and 3 bases from J, with 12 bases between. CDR3 length: 15 residues. Per germline, CDR1 LGHDT and CDR2 YNNKEL (reference sequence). CDR3 protein: CASSQDRTGYYEQYF. The CDR3 DNA sequence: TGTGCCAGCAGCCAAGATCGAACGGGGTACTACGAGCAGTACTTC.

At least ten counts were recorded for this clone. The rearrangement uses TRBV12-3 or TRBV12-4 and TRBJ2-1, with D possibly being TRBD1 (6 bases). With 7 bases removed from V and 0 bases from J, the gap between germline ends came to 16 bases. The length of the CDR3 is 16 residues. The CDR3 loop reads CASILGGSLSYNEQFF. DNA of the CDR3: TGTGCCAGCATCCTAGGGGGTTCCCTCTCCTACAATGAGCAGTTCTTC.

This clone was counted ten times or more. The chain combines TRBV5-1 with TRBJ2-1, with 8 nucleotides matching TRBD1. V shed 4 bases and J 6 bases; nucleotides not matched to a gene: 6. Germline V gives CDR1 SGHRS, CDR2 YFSETQ. This CDR3 is built from 14 residues. The CDR3: CASSPGTGGNEQFF. For the CDR3, the DNA is TGCGCCAGCAGCCCCGGGACAGGAGGCAATGAGCAGTTCTTC. Drawing the rest from reference TRBV5-1 and TRBJ2-1, the complete variable domain is KAGVTQTPRYLIKTRGQQVTLSCSPISGHRSVSWYQQTPGQGLQFLFEYFSETQRNKGNFPGRFSGRQFSNSRSEMNVSTLELGDSALYLCASSPGTGGNEQFFGPGTRLTVL.

This chain uses TRBV29-1 with TRBJ2-2; TRBD2 aligns across 9 bases. This CDR3 spans 16 amino acids. The germline CDR1 and CDR2 sequences are SQVTM and ANQGSEA. The V segment lost 0 bases and the J segment 1 base; nucleotides outside the gene matches: 3. In DNA form, the CDR3 reads TGCAGCGTTGAAGATAGCGGGGGCAAGAACACCGGGGAGCTGTTTTTT. Protein: CSVEDSGGKNTGELFF.

Ten or more counts support this clone. This sequence joins TRBV30 and TRBJ1-1; D is perhaps TRBD1 (5 bases). From germline, CDR1 is GTSNPN and CDR2 SVGIG (reference sequence). CDR3 length: 14 residues. V lost 4 bases and J lost 5, with 17 bases in between. The CDR3 DNA is TGTGCCTGGAAAGCCGGGGTATGGGGGACTGAAGCTTTCTTT. Translated, it gives CAWKAGVWGTEAFF.

This clone was counted at least ten times. Relative to the germline gene, one junction end is altered; a read error may explain this. V is TRBV7-7 and J is TRBJ2-1, with 15 bases matching TRBD2. This CDR3 comprises 17 residues. Germline CDR1 is SSHAT and CDR2 is FNYEAQ (reference sequence). CDR3 nucleotides: TGTGCTAGCAGCCCCGCGGGACTAGCGGGAGGAGAGAATGAGCAGTTCTTC. It encodes CASSPAGLAGGENEQFF.

This clone was counted ten times or more. V gene TRBV27 combines with J gene TRBJ2-1; D remains ambiguous. Trimming removed 3 bases at V and 2 bases at J, with 11 bases between. CDR3 length: 15 amino acids. Germline loops: CDR1 MNHEY, CDR2 SMNVEV (reference sequence). Here the CDR3 reads CASSFGSSAYNEQFF. DNA of the CDR3: TGTGCCAGCAGTTTCGGGTCCTCTGCCTACAATGAGCAGTTCTTC.

This clone has a count of ten or more. The V call is TRBV11-2, the J call TRBJ1-6, with D possibly matching TRBD1 (5 bases). V lost 7 bases and J lost 6, with 16 bases in between. The germline V gene encodes CDR1 SGHAT and CDR2 FQNNGV. The CDR3 totals 15 residues. CDR3 sequence reads: CASTFRGRSNSPLHF. The CDR3 coding sequence is TGTGCCAGCACCTTTAGGGGCAGAAGTAATTCACCCCTCCACTTT.

This clone is medium-sized. This chain links TRBV2 with TRBJ1-1; tentatively, D is TRBD1 (5 bases). The V gene lost 6 bases and the J gene lost 5 bases, with 19 bases spanning the gap. The CDR3 spans 15 residues. In germline, CDR1 is SNHLY, CDR2 FYNNEI. CDR3 coding DNA: TGTGCCAGCAGGGGGTTAGGGCTGAAGGGGACTGAAGCTTTCTTT. Translated: CASRGLGLKGTEAFF.